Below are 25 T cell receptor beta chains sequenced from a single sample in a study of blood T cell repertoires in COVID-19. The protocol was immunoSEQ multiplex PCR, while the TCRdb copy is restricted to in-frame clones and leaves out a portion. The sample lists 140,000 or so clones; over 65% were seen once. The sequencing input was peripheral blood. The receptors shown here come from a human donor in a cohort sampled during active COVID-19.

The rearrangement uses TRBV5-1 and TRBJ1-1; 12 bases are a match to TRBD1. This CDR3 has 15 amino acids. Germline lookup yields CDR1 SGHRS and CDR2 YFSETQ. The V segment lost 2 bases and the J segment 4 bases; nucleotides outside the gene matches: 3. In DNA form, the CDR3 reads TGCGCCAGCAGCTTTGGGGGACAGGGGGCCACTGAAGCTTTCTTT. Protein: CASSFGGQGATEAFF.

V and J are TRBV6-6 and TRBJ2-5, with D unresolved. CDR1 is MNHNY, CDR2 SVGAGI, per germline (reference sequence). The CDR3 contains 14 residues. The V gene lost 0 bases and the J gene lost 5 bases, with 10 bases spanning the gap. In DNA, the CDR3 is TGTGCCAGCAGTTACTCGCCCGCACGGGAGACCCAGTACTTC. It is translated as CASSYSPARETQYF.

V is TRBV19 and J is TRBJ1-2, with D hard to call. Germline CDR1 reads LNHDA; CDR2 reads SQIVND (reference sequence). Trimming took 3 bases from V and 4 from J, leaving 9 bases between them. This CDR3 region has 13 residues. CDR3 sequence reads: CASSMEGFYGYTF. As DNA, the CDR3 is TGTGCCAGTAGTATGGAGGGATTCTATGGCTACACCTTC.

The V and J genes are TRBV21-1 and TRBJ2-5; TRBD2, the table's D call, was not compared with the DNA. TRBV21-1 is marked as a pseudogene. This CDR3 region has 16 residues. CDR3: CASSKGGGCGLETQYF. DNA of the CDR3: TGTGCCAGCAGCAAAGGGGGGGGTTGTGGGTTAGAGACCCAGTACTTC.

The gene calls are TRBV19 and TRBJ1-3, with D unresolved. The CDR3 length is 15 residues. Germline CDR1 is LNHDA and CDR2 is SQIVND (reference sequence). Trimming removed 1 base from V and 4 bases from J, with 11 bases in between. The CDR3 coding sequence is TGTGCCAGTAGTATAGGAGGGCGGGCCGGAAACACCATATATTTT. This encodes CASSIGGRAGNTIYF. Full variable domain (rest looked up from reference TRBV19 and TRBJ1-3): DGGITQSPKYLFRKEGQNVTLSCEQNLNHDAMYWYRQDPGQGLRLIYYSQIVNDFQKGDIAEGYSVSREKKESFPLTVTSAQKNPTAFYLCASSIGGRAGNTIYFGEGSWLTVV.

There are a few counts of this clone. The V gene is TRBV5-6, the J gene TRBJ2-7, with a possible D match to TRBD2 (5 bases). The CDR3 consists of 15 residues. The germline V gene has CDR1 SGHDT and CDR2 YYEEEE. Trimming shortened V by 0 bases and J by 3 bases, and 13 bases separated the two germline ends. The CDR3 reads CASSLGASGDYEQYV. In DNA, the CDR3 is TGTGCCAGCAGCTTGGGGGCCAGCGGTGACTACGAGCAGTACGTC.

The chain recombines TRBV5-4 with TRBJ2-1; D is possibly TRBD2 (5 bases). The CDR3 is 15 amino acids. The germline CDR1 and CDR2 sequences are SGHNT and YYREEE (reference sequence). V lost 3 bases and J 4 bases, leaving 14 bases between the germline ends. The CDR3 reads CASSSRVGIYNEQFF. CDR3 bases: TGTGCCAGCAGCTCGCGGGTCGGGATTTACAATGAGCAGTTCTTC.

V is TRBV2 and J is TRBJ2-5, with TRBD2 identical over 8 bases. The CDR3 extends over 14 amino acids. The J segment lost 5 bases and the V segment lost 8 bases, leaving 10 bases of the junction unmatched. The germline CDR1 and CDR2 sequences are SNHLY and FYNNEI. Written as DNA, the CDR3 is TGTGCCAGCCGTCAAGCGGGAGCTGGCGAGACCCAGTACTTC. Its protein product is CASRQAGAGETQYF.

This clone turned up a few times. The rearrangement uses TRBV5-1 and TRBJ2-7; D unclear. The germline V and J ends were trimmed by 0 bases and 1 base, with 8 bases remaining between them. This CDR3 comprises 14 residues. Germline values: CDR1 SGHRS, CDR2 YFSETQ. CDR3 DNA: TGCGCCAGCAGCTTGGGTGCAGGTTCCTACGAGCAGTACTTC. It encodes CASSLGAGSYEQYF.

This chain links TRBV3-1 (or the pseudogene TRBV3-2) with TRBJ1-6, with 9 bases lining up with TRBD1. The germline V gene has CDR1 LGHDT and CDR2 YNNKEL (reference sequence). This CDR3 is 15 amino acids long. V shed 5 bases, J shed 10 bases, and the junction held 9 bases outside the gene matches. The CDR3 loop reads CASSETGTGRSPLHF. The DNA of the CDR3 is TGTGCCAGCAGCGAAACCGGGACAGGGCGGTCACCCCTCCACTTT.

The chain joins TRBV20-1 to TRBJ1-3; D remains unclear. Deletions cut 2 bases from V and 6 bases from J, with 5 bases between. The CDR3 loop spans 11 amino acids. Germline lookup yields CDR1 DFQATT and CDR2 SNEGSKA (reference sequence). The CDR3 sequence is CSARSENTIYF. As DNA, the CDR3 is TGCAGTGCTAGATCAGAAAACACCATATATTTT.

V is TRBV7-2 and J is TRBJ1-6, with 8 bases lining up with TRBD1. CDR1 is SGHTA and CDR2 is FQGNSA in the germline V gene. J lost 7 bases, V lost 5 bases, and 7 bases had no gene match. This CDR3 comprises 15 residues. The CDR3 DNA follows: TGTGCCAGCAGCCCGCAGGGGGCGGGCAATTCACCCCTCCACTTT. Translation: CASSPQGAGNSPLHF.

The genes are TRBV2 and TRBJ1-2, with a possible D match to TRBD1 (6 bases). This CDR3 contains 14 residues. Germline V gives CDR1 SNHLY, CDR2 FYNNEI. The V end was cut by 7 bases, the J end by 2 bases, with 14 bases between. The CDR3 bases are TGTGCCAGCATTAGGGACACGGGAAACTATGGCTACACCTTC. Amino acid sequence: CASIRDTGNYGYTF.

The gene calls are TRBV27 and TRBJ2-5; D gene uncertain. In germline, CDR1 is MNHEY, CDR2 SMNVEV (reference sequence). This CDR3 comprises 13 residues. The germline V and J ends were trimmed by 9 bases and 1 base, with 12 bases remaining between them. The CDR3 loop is CASSSGGQETQYF. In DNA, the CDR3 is TGTGCCAGTTCATCGGGTGGCCAAGAGACCCAGTACTTC.

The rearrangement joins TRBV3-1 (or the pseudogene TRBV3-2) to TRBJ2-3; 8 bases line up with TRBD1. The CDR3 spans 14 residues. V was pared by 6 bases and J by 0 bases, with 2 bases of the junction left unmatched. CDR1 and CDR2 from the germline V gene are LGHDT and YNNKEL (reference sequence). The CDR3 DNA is TGTGCCAGCAGTCGACAGGGGAGCACAGATACGCAGTATTTT. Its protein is CASSRQGSTDTQYF.

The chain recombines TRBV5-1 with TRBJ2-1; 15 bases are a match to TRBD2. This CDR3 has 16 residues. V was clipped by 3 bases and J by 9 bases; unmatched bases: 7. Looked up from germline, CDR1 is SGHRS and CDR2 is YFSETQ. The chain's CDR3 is CASSSGTSGRTSEQFF. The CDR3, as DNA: TGCGCCAGCAGCTCCGGGACTAGCGGGAGGACAAGTGAGCAGTTCTTC.

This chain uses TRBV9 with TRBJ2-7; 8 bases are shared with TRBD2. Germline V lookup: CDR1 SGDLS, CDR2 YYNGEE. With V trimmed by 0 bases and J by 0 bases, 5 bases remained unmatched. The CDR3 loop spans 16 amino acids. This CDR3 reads CASSVEEAGASYEQYV. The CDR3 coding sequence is TGTGCCAGCAGCGTAGAGGAAGCGGGGGCCTCCTACGAGCAGTACGTC.

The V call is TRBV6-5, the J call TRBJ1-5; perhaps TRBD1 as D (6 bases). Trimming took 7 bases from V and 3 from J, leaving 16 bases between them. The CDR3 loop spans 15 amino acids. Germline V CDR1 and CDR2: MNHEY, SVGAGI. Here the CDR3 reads CASNTGGLINQPQHF. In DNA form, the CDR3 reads TGTGCCAGCAACACCGGGGGGCTAATCAATCAGCCCCAGCATTTT.

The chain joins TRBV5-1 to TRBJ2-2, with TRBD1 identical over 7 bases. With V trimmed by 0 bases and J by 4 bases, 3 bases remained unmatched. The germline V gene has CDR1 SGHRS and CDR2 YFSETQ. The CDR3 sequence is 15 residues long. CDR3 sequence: CASSLEGTVTGELFF. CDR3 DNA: TGCGCCAGCAGCTTGGAGGGGACAGTCACCGGGGAGCTGTTTTTT.

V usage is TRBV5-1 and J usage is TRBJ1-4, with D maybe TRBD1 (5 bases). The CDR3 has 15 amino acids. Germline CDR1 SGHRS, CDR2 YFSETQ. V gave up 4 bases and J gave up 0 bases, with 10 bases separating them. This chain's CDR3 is CASSEETATNEKLFF. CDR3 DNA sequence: TGCGCCAGCAGCGAGGAGACAGCAACTAATGAAAAACTGTTTTTT.

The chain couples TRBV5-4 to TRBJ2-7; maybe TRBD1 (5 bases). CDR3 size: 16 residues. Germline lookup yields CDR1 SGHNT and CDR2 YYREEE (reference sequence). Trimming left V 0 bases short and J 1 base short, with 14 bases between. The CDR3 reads CASSLEGLPGSYEQYV. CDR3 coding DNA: TGTGCCAGCAGCTTGGAAGGTTTGCCAGGGTCCTACGAGCAGTACGTC.

The CDR3 DNA sequence: TGTGCCAGCAGTCCCGGGACAGGGTGGGACGAGCAGTACTTC. Protein sequence: CASSPGTGWDEQYF. The chain joins TRBV28 to TRBJ2-7; 9 nucleotides agree with TRBD1. This CDR3 is 14 amino acids long. Germline V lookup: CDR1 MDHEN, CDR2 SYDVKM. V gave up 5 bases and J gave up 5 bases; unmatched junction bases: 7. The whole variable domain, filled in from reference TRBV28 and TRBJ2-7, reads DVKVTQSSRYLVKRTGEKVFLECVQDMDHENMFWYRQDPGLGLRLIYFSYDVKMKEKGDIPEGYSVSREKKERFSLILESASTNQTSMYLCASSPGTGWDEQYFGPGTRLTVT.

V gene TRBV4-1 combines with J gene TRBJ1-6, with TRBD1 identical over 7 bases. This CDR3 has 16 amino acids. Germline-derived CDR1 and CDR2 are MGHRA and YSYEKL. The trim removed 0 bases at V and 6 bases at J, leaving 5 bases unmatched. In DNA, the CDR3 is TGCGCCAGCAGCCAAGACCAGGGGGGTAGTAATTCACCCCTCCACTTT. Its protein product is CASSQDQGGSNSPLHF.

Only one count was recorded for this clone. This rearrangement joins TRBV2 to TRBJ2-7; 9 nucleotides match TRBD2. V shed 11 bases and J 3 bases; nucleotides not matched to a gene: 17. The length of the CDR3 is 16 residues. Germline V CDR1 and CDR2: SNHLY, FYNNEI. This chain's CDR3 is CAGRSGSPWRNYEQYV. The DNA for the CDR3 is TGTGCCGGGCGTAGCGGGAGCCCTTGGAGGAACTACGAGCAGTACGTC.

The CDR3 loop is CAIPRDNPYEQYV. The CDR3 DNA sequence: TGTGCCATACCCCGGGACAACCCCTACGAGCAGTACGTC. The chain combines TRBV2 with TRBJ2-7; D perhaps matches TRBD1 (6 bases). Germline V gene sequence: CDR1 SNHLY, CDR2 FYNNEI. The V and J ends lost 10 bases and 2 bases respectively, with 15 bases between them. This CDR3 is 13 amino acids long.